This T cell receptor beta chain was recovered during a study of shared clonotypes between healthy human individuals. The overall study: The cohort had two women and three men, ages 18 to 49. The study's findings and limits: The study found lower generation probabilities in non-shared clonotypes than in those shared by all four donors. Clonotype sharing among donors likely depends on sequencing depth.

Naive CD8 cells lacked CD45RO and underwent positive selection for CCR7, leaving out terminally differentiated effector memory CD45RA+ cells. Each donor was a Caucasian adult residing in Nashville, Tennessee. Concerning this clone: The antigen remains undetermined.

The V gene lost 3 bases and the J gene lost 0 bases, with 10 bases spanning the gap. This CDR3 region has 15 residues. Germline values: CDR1 SGHVS, CDR2 FNYEAQ. Generated by immunoSEQ multiplex PCR, the TCRdb table keeps only in-frame clones and is missing some. Among under 2,000,000 clones listed, approximately 94% were seen once. The specimen sequenced was naive CD8+ T cells sorted from blood. The clonotype was recovered from a man in his late teens or twenties in good health. The V call is TRBV7-6, the J call TRBJ2-3; perhaps TRBD2 as D (6 bases). CDR3 bases: TGTGCCAGCAGCTTGATAGCGGAAAGCACAGATACGCAGTATTTT. Amino acid sequence: CASSLIAESTDTQYF. Full variable domain (outside the CDR3, taken from reference TRBV7-6 and TRBJ2-3): GAGVSQSPRYKVTKRGQDVALRCDPISGHVSLYWYRQALGQGPEFLTYFNYEAQQDKSGLPNDRFSAERPEGSISTLTIQRTEQRDSAMYRCASSLIAESTDTQYFGPGTRLTVL.